Here is one T cell receptor (beta chain) with its context. Generated by immunoSEQ multiplex PCR, the TCRdb table keeps only in-frame clones and is missing some. Of around 85,000 clones in the sample, roughly 89% are singletons; the top ten hold 8.4%. The investigators sampled blood at baseline, at cycle 4 day 1, and at cycle 7 day 1. CDR1 and CDR2 (germline): LNHDA, SQIVND (reference sequence). V gave up 5 bases and J gave up 0 bases, with 5 bases separating them. There are 13 residues in the CDR3. This record comes from a study of OX40 agonist ivuxolimab in advanced cancers. Study information: Patients were treated with intravenous ivuxolimab, dosed at 0.01 to 10 mg/kg and infused every 2 weeks.

V and J are TRBV19 and TRBJ2-1; D is undetermined. Sample: CD4+ or CD8+ T cells sorted from blood, taken in a trial of the OX40 agonist ivuxolimab. The origin of this receptor is an adult with an advanced solid tumor such as melanoma, head and neck, liver or kidney cancer. The CDR3, as DNA: TGTGCCAGTAGTCCTTTCTCCTACAATGAGCAGTTCTTC. Amino acids: CASSPFSYNEQFF. Full variable domain (missing parts from reference TRBV19 and TRBJ2-1): DGGITQSPKYLFRKEGQNVTLSCEQNLNHDAMYWYRQDPGQGLRLIYYSQIVNDFQKGDIAEGYSVSREKKESFPLTVTSAQKNPTAFYLCASSPFSYNEQFFGPGTRLTVL.